A single T cell receptor (beta chain) is shown here with its context. Its specific antigen is unknown. Base qualities are not at hand, and no much larger clone is one base apart. This sample was included in a study of blood T cell repertoires in COVID-19 (dated by TCRdb to the early 2020s). General notes on the study: Collaborator samples came from the United States, Italy and Spain and covered acute and convalescent phases of COVID-19. Sample metadata almost always included a de-identified subject ID, COVID-19 status, age in years and sex. Where available, HLA class I and class II types were obtained from metadata supplied by the sample provider rather than from assay-based typing. The dataset comprised deeply sampled blood TCRbeta repertoires from subjects exposed to, actively infected with, or recovered from COVID-19. Samples came from the ongoing ImmuneRACE study (first 160 participants) plus 1,254 subjects from 6 global collaborators. The repertoires were released in a freely available public database meant as a resource for research on the immune response to SARS-CoV-2. The material from the prospective study consisted of cDNA or gDNA derived from T cells, B-cell-depleted T cells, or PBMCs.

From the germline V gene, CDR1 is SQVTM and CDR2 is ANQGSEA. Compared with germline, V lacks 4 bases and J lacks 8 bases; bases without a gene match: 12. CDR3 length: 14 amino acids, cysteine to phenylalanine. This entry keeps only the CDR3 DNA: 42 bases, framed from base 1. TCRbeta CDR3 regions were amplified from genomic DNA by means of the immunoSEQ Assay, a bias-controlled multiplex PCR. The authors' analysis ran thus. Within the assay, amplification of reference gene primers was used to estimate how many nucleated cells each sample contained. To quantify the absolute abundance of each unique TCRbeta CDR3 rearrangement, sequence reads were collapsed and filtered. For each sample, productive Simpson clonality was calculated as the square root of Simpson's diversity index over productive rearrangements. TCRdb took over this immuneACCESS table, retaining in-frame rearrangements with V and J assigned. Such tables are incomplete; in checked studies, under half of the missing clones stem from an unresolved V gene, and the remainder is unexplained. V, J and clone size are those of that table, while D and trimming were read from the DNA. This sample holds hundreds of thousands of clones; about 86% were observed only once. The biggest ten clones account for over 1.3% of the sample.

General conclusions and limits of the study: The quantity of clinical and demographic metadata differed by source and by participant and was supplied without curation.

Whole blood was collected in K2EDTA tubes by collaborating institutions according to the institutions' own protocols. For TCRbeta analysis, collaborators shipped samples as frozen whole blood, isolated PBMCs, or DNA extracted from either of those sample types. This TCR was recovered from an elderly man with acute or convalescent COVID-19. Sample: peripheral blood. The V gene is TRBV29-1 and the J gene is TRBJ1-2; 8 central bases correspond to TRBD1. CDR3 protein: CSVGTGQDFGGYTF. In nucleotide form, the sequence is TGCAGCGTTGGAACGGGACAGGATTTCGGCGGCTACACCTTC.